The entry below gives a single T cell receptor beta chain sequence along with its context. Its antigen is unidentified. Using immunoSEQ multiplex PCR, the repertoire was profiled, and TCRdb retains in-frame clones only, with some absent. The sample lists tens of thousands of clones, around three quarters occurring once. The data originate from a study of vaccination effects on CD4 cells after COVID-19. Study overall: It was a median of 72 days after the second dose that post-vaccine samples were obtained.

Trimming took 1 base from V and 3 from J; bases not matched to a gene: 2. This CDR3 has 16 residues. Germline V gives CDR1 SGDLS, CDR2 YYNGEE. Study conclusions and caveats: Sampling in the study covered few convalescent patients and included no early post-infection timepoints.

After roughly 10 days in culture, the CD4+ T cells were isolated. According to PCR results, the person was infected with SARS-CoV-2 between March and December 2020. It was two doses of either the BNT162b2 or mRNA-1273 vaccine that participants received. Half-medium replacement with IL-2 medium occurred on days 3 and 7. The sequencing here drew on CD4+ T cells from PBMCs cultured without peptide, taken after COVID-19 vaccination. The sequence derives from a human donor who had a prior SARS-CoV-2 infection. The J gene is TRBJ2-3, the V gene TRBV9; 13 bases line up with TRBD2. CDR3 DNA: TGTGCCAGCAGCGTAACTAGCGGGGGGGTAACAGATACGCAGTATTTT. Residues: CASSVTSGGVTDTQYF.